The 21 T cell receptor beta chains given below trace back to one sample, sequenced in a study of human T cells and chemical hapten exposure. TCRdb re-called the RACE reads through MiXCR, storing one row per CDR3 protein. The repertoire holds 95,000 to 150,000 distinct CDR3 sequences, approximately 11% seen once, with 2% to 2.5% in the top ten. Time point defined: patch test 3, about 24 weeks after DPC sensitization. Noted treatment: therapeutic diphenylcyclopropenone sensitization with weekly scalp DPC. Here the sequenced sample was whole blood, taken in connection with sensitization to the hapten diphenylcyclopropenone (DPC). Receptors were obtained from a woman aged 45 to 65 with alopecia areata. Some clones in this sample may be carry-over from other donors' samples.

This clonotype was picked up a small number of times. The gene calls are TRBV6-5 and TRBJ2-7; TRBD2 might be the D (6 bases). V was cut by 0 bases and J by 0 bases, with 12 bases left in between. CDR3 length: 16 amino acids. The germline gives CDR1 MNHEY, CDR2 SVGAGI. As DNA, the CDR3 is TGTGCCAGCAGTTACTCTAGCGGAGGGAGCTCCTACGAGCAGTACTTC. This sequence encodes CASSYSSGGSSYEQYF.

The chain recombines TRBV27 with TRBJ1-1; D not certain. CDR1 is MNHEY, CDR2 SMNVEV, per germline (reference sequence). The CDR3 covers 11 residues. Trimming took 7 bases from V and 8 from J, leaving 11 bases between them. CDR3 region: CASTHGREAFF. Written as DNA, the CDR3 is TGTGCCAGCACCCATGGACGGGAAGCTTTCTTT.

CDR3 coding DNA: TGTGCCAGCAGTTTAATAGGGGTGGGCAATCAGCCCCAGCATTTT. This encodes CASSLIGVGNQPQHF. V gene TRBV12-3 or TRBV12-4 combines with J gene TRBJ1-5, with D possibly matching TRBD1 (5 bases). CDR3 length: 15 amino acids. Trimming left V 2 bases short and J 2 bases short, with 10 bases between.

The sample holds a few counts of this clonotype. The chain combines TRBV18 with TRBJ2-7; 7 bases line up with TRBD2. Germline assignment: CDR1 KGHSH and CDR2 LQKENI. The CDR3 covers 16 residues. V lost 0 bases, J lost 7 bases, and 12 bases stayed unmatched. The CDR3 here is CASSPPVGGRTREQYF. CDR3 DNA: TGTGCCAGCTCACCACCGGTGGGCGGGAGAACGCGGGAGCAGTACTTC.

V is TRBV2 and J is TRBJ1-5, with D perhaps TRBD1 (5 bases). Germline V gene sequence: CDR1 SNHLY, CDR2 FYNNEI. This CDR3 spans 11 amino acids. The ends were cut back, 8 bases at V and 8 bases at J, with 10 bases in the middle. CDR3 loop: CASGGDEPQHF. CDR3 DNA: TGTGCCAGCGGGGGGGATGAGCCCCAGCATTTT.

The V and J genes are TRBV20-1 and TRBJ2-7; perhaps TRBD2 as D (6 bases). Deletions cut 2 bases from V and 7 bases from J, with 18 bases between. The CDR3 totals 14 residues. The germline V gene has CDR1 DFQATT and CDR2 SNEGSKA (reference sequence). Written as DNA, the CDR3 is TGCAGTGCTAGATTCGGGGGAGATCCGGGGGAGCAGTACTTC. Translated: CSARFGGDPGEQYF.

For the CDR3, the DNA is TGTGCCAGCAGTTTGGGGACAGGGGGGTCACCCCTCCACTTT. As protein: CASSLGTGGSPLHF. The rearrangement joins TRBV12-3 or TRBV12-4 to TRBJ1-6; 11 bases agree with TRBD1. Losses at the gene ends were 3 bases for V and 10 bases for J; bases not matched to a gene: 2. There are 14 residues in the CDR3.

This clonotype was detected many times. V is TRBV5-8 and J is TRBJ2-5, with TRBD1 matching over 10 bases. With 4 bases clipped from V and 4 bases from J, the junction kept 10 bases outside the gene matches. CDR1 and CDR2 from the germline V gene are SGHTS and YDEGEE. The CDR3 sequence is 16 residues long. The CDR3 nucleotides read TGTGCCAGCAGCGGAGCCGGGACAGGGGTAGGAGAGACCCAGTACTTC. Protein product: CASSGAGTGVGETQYF.

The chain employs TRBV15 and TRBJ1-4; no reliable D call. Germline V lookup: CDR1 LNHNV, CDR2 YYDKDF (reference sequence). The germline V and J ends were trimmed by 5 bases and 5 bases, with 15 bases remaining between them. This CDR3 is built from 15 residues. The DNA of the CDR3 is TGTGCCACCAGCGAAAGGTTGTCGGGGAATGAAAAACTGTTTTTT. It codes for CATSERLSGNEKLFF.

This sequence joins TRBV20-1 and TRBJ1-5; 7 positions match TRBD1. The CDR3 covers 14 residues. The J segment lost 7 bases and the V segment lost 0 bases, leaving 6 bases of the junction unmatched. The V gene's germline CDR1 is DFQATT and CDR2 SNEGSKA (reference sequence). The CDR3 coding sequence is TGCAGTGCTAGAGAGTGGGACAGCCGGCAGCCCCAGCATTTT. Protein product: CSAREWDSRQPQHF.

CDR3 nucleotide sequence: TGTGCCAGCAGTCCTCCGGGACAGTTACTCACTGAAGCTTTCTTT. This codes for CASSPPGQLLTEAFF. This chain uses TRBV2 with TRBJ1-1, with 7 bases matching TRBD1. The V segment lost 5 bases and the J segment 4 bases; nucleotides outside the gene matches: 10. Germline CDR1 SNHLY, CDR2 FYNNEI. This CDR3 spans 15 amino acids.

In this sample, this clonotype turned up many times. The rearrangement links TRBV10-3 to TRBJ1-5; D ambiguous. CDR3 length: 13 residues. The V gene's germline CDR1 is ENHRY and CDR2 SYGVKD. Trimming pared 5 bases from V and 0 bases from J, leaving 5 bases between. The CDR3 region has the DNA TGTGCCATCAGTCCAGGTAGCAATCAGCCCCAGCATTTT. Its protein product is CAISPGSNQPQHF.

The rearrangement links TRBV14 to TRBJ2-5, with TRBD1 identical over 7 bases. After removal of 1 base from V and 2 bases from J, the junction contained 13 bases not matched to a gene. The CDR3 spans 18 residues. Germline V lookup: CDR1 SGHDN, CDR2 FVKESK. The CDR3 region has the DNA TGTGCCAGCAGCCAAGTAGAGGGATGGACAGGCGAGCAAGAGACCCAGTACTTC. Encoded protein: CASSQVEGWTGEQETQYF.

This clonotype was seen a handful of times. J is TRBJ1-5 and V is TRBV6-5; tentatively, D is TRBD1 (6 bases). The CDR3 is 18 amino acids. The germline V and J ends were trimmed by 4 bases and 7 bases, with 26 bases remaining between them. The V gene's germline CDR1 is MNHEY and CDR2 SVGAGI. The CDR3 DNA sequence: TGTGCCAGCAGTTCGTCGGGGCAGGGGTTTGGGTTTGGGCAGCCCCAGCATTTT. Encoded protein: CASSSSGQGFGFGQPQHF.

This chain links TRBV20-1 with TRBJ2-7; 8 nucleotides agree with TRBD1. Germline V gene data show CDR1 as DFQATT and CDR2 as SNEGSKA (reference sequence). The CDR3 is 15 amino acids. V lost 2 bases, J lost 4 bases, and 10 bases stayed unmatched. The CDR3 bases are TGCAGTGCTAGAACCCTCGGACAGGGTAAATACGAGCAGTACTTC. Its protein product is CSARTLGQGKYEQYF.

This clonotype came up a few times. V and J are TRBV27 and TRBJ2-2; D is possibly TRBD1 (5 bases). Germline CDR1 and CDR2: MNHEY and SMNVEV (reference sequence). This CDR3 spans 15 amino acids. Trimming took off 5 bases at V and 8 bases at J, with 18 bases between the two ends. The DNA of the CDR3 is TGTGCCAGCAGTCCCCGACAGCTTAAGGGAGGGGAGCTGTTTTTT. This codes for CASSPRQLKGGELFF.

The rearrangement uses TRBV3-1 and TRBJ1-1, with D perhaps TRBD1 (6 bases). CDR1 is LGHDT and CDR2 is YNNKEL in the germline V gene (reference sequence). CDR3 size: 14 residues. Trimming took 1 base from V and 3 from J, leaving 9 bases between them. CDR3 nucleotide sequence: TGTGCCAGCAGCCAAGCAGGGGAGGACACTGAAGCTTTCTTT. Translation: CASSQAGEDTEAFF.

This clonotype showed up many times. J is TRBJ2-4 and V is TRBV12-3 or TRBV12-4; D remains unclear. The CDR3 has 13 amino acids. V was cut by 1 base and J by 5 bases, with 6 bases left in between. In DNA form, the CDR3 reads TGTGCCAGCAGTTTAGGGAGTCAAAACATTCAGTACTTC. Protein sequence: CASSLGSQNIQYF.

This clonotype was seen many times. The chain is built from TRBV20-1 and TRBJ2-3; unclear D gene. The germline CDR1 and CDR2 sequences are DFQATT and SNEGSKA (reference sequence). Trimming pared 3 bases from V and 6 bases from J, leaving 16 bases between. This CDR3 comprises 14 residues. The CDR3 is CSARLGQWLDTQYF. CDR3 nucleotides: TGCAGTGCTAGGCTGGGTCAGTGGTTGGATACGCAGTATTTT.

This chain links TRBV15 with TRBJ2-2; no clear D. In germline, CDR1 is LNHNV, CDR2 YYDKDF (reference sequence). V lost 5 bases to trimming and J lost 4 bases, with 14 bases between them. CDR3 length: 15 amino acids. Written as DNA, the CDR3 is TGTGCCACCAGCGGTCTACGGACGGGCACCGGGGAGCTGTTTTTT. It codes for CATSGLRTGTGELFF.

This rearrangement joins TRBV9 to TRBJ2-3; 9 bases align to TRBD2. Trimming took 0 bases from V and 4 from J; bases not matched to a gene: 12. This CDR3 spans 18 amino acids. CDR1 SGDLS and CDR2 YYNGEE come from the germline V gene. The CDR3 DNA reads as TGTGCCAGCAGCGTAGGCCCATCCCGCGGGGGGGCCCCAGATACGCAGTATTTT. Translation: CASSVGPSRGGAPDTQYF.